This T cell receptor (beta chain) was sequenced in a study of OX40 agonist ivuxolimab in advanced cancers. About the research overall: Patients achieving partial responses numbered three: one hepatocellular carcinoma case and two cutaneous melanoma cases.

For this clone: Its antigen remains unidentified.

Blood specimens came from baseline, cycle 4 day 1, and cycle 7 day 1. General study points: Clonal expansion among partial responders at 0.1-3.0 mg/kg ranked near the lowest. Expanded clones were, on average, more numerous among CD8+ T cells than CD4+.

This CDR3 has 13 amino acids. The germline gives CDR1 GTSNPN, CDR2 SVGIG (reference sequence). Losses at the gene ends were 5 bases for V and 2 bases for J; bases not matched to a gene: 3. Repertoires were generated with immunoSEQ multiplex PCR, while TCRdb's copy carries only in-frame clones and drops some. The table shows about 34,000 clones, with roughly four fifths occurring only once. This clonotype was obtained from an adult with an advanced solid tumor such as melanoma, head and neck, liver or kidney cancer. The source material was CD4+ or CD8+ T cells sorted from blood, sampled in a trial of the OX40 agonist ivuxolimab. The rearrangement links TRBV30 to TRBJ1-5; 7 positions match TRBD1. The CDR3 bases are TGTGCCTGGGACAGGGCCCGCAATCAGCCCCAGCATTTT. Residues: CAWDRARNQPQHF. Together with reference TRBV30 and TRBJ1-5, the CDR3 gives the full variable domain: SQTIHQWPATLVQPVGSPLSLECTVEGTSNPNLYWYRQAAGRGLQLLFYSVGIGQISSEVPQNLSASRPQDRQFILSSKKLLLSDSGFYLCAWDRARNQPQHFGDGTRLSIL.